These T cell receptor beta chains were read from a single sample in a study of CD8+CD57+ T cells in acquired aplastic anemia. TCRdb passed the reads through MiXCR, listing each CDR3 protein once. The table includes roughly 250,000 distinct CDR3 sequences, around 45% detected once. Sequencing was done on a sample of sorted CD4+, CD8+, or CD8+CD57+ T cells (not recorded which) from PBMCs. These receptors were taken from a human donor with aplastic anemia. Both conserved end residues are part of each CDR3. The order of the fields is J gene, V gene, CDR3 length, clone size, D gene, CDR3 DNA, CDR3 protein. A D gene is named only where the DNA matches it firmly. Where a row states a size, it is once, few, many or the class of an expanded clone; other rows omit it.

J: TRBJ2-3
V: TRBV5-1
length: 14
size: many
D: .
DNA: TGCGCCAGCAGCTTGGAACTTAACACAGATACGCAGTATTTT
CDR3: CASSLELNTDTQYF

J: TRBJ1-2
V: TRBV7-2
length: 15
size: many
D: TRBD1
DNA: TGTGCCAGCAGCTTAGGGGGGACAGGGGGTAGTGGCTACACCTTC
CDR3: CASSLGGTGGSGYTF

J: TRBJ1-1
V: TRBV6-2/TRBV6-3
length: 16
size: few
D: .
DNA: TGTGCCAGCAGCCCAGATACAGGGCGCATGAACACTGAAGCTTTCTTT
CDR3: CASSPDTGRMNTEAFF

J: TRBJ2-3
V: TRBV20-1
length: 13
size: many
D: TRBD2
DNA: TGCAGTGCTCTAGCGGGAGTACGAGATACGCAGTATTTT
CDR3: CSALAGVRDTQYF

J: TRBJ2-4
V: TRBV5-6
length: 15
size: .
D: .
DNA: TGTGCCAGCAGCTTGGGAGGCCCCGGGGGAAACATTCAGTACTTC
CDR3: CASSLGGPGGNIQYF

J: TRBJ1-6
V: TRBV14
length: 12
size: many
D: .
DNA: TGTGCCAGCAGCCCCCTTGGACGACCCCTCCACTTT
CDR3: CASSPLGRPLHF

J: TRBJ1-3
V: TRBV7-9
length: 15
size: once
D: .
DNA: TGTGCCAGCAGCACAAACAGGGTGGGCGGAAACACCATATATTTT
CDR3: CASSTNRVGGNTIYF

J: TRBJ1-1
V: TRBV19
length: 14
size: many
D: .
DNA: TGTGCCAGTAAAGCATCCCAGCTGAACACTGAAGCTTTCTTT
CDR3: CASKASQLNTEAFF

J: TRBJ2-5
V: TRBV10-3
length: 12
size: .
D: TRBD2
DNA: TGTGCCATCAGCGGGGGGGCAGAGACCCAGTACTTC
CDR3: CAISGGAETQYF

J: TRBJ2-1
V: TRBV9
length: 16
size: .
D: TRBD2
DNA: TGTGCCAGCAGCGTGACTAGCGGGGGGCCATTCAATGAGCAGTTCTTC
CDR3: CASSVTSGGPFNEQFF

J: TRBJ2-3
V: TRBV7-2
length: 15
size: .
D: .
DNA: TGTGCCAGCAGTTCACAGCCCGCGGTGGGAGATACGCAGTATTTT
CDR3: CASSSQPAVGDTQYF

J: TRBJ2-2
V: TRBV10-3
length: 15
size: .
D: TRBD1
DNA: TGTGCCATCAGTGCTGGGACAGGGGAGACCGGGGAGCTGTTTTTT
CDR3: CAISAGTGETGELFF

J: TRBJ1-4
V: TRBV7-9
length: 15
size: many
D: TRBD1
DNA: TGTGCCAGCAGCTCCGGACAGGAATCTCGCGAAAAACTGTTTTTT
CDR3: CASSSGQESREKLFF

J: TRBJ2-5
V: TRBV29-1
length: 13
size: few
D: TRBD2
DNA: TGCAGCGTTGGCGGGGGAGGTGGGGAGACCCAGTACTTC
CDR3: CSVGGGGGETQYF

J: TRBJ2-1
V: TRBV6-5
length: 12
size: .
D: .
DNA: TGTGCCAGCGGTTCCTCGGGAAATGAGCAGTTCTTC
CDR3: CASGSSGNEQFF

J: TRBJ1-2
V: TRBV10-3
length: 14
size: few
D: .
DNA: TGTGCTATCAGTGACTTACGGGGGGGCTATGGCTACACCTTC
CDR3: CAISDLRGGYGYTF

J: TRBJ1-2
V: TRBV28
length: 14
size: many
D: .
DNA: TGTGCCAGCATCCATCCGGCGGGGAGCAATGGCTACACCTTC
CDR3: CASIHPAGSNGYTF

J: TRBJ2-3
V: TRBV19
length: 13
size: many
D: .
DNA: TGTGCCAGTAGTATTGGTTCCGGAGGTACGCAGTATTTT
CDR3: CASSIGSGGTQYF

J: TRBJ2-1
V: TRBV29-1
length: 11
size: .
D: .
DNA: TGCAGCGTCACCGACATGGATGAGCAGTTCTTC
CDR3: CSVTDMDEQFF

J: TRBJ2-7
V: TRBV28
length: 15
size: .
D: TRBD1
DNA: TGTGCCAGCAGTCAACCGGGACAGGGACCGGGCGAGCAGTACTTC
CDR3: CASSQPGQGPGEQYF

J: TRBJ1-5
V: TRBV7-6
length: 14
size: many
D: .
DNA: TGTGCCAGCAGCTTAGAGAGGGGGAATCAGCCCCAGCATTTT
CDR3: CASSLERGNQPQHF

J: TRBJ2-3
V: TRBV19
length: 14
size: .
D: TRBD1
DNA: TGTGCCAGTAGGGACAGGGGAAGGGGAGATACGCAGTATTTT
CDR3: CASRDRGRGDTQYF

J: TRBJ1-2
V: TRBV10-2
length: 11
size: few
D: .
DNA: TGCGCCAGCAGTGAAGATAATGGCTACACCTTC
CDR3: CASSEDNGYTF

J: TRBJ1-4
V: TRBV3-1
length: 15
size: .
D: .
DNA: TGTGCCAGCAGCCAAGGTTATGGCAAGAATGAAAAACTGTTTTTT
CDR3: CASSQGYGKNEKLFF

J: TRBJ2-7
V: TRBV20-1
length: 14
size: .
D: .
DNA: TGCAGTGCTAGAGGGCAGGGGTTGCCCTACGAGCAGTACTTC
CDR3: CSARGQGLPYEQYF

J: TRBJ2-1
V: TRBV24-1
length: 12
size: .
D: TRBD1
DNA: TGTGCCACCACCCGCCGGGACAGGGCGTGGTTCTTC
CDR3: CATTRRDRAWFF

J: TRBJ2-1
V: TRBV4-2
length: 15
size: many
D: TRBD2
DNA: TGTGCCAGCAGCCAGACTAGCGTTTCCTACAATGAGCAGTTCTTC
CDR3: CASSQTSVSYNEQFF

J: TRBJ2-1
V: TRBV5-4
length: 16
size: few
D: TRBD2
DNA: TGTGCCAGCAGCTTGGATATCCTAGCGGGAGCTGGTGAGCAGTTCTTC
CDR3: CASSLDILAGAGEQFF

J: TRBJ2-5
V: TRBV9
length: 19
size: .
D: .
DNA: TGTGCCAGCAGCCTAGTAATCTCGGGGGTCTTGGAGCGCCAAGAGACCCAGTACTTC
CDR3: CASSLVISGVLERQETQYF

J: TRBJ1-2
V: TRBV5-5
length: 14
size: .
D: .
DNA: TGCGCCAGCAGCCTGGCGGCAGGGGAGTTTGCTGAAGCTTTC
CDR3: CASSLAAGEFAEAF

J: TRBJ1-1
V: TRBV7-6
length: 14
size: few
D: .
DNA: TGTGCCAGCAGCTTAATCTCCGGGACTACTCCAGCTTTCTTT
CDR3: CASSLISGTTPAFF

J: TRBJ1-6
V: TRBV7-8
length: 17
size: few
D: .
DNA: TGTGCCAGCAGCTTACTCGGGGTCGGCAGCGATAATTCACCCCTCCACTTT
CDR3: CASSLLGVGSDNSPLHF

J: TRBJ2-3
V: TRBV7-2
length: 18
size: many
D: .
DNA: TGTGCCAGCAGCGGTTTGTGGGGTTCGAGGGCGGTGGTAGATACGCAGTATTTT
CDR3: CASSGLWGSRAVVDTQYF

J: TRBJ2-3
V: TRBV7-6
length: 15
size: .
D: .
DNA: TGTGCCAGCAGCTTAGAAGCGGTGGGTCTAGATCCGCAGTATTTT
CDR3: CASSLEAVGLDPQYF

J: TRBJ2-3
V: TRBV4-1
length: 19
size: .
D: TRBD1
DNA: TGCGCCAGCGGCCCAAGGGATCGGACAGGGGTGCTCGGCACAGATACGCAGTATTTT
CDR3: CASGPRDRTGVLGTDTQYF

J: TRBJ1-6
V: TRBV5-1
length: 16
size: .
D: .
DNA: TGCGCCAGCAGCTTGGCTGACAGGTCCATTGGTTCACCCCTCCACTTT
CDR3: CASSLADRSIGSPLHF

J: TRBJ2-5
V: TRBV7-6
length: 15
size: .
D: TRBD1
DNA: TGTGCCAGCAGCACCGGGACAGGGTTCCGAGAGACCCAGTACTTC
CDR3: CASSTGTGFRETQYF

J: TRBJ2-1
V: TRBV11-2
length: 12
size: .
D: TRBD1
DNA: TGTGCCAGCAGTTACAGGGGTGATGAGCAGTTCTTC
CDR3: CASSYRGDEQFF

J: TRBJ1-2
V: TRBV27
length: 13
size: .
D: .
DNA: TGTGCCAGCAGTCCAGACAAGGAGGTGAGCTACACCTTC
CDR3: CASSPDKEVSYTF

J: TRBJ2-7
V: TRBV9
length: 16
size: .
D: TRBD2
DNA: TGTGCCAGCGGGGCCGCGGAAGACCGCGGGGGAGACGAGCAGTACTTC
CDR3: CASGAAEDRGGDEQYF

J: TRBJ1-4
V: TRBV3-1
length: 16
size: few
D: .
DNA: TGTGCCAGCAGCCAAGATTCAGGAGGCACTAATGAAAAACTGTTTTTT
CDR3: CASSQDSGGTNEKLFF

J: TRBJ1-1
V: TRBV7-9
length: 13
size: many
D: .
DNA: TGTGCCAGCAGCTTATCGGGGAGAACTGAAGCTTTCTTT
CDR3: CASSLSGRTEAFF

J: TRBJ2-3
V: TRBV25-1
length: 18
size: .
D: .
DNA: TGTGCCAGCAGTGAATGTCCTAGTGAATCGGGAGATTTAAATACGCAGTATTTT
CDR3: CASSECPSESGDLNTQYF

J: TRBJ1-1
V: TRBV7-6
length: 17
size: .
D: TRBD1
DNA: TGTGCCAGCAGCTTATACATATCCGGGACAGTGAACACTGAAGCTTTCTTT
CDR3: CASSLYISGTVNTEAFF

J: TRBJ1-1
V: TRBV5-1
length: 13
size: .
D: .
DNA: TGTGCCAGCAGCGTAGTGGGGACCACTGAAGCTTTCTTT
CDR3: CASSVVGTTEAFF

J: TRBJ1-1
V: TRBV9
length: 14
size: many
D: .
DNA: TGTGCCAGCAGCACGAGGACGGTGAACACTGAAGCTTTCTTT
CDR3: CASSTRTVNTEAFF

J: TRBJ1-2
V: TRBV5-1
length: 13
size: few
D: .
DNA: TGCGCCAGCAGCTTGGGCCGCGACTACGGCTACACCTTC
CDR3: CASSLGRDYGYTF

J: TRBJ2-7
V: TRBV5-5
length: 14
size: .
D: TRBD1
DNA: TGTGCCAGCAGTCGACCGGGACAGGGCTACGAGCAGTACTTC
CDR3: CASSRPGQGYEQYF